This passage covers 28 T cell receptor beta chains from one sample sequenced in a study of blood T cells in healthy people across ages. Primers used in a second PCR of about 7 to 11 cycles were a sample-barcoded 5' primer and a J-beta primer mix. MiXCR, run by TCRdb on the 5' RACE reads, gives a single entry per CDR3 protein. The top ten hold 6.5% to 8.5% of the sample, which has roughly 1,300,000 distinct CDR3 sequences, around 55% seen once. The specimen was blood. These TCRs come from a man between 18 and 29 years old in good health.

The chain uses TRBV14 and TRBJ1-1; tentative D call: TRBD1 (6 bases). The CDR3 sequence is 14 residues long. Between the trimmed V and J ends, which lost 4 bases and 5 bases, there was a span of 14 bases. Germline V gene sequence: CDR1 SGHDN, CDR2 FVKESK. The chain's CDR3 is CASSRQGLETEAFF. The CDR3 DNA is TGTGCCAGCAGCCGCCAGGGGTTGGAGACTGAAGCTTTCTTT.

The CDR3 reads CASSPNYAGGYTF. CDR3 bases: TGTGCCAGCAGCCCCAATTACGCCGGTGGCTACACCTTC. The chain uses TRBV7-9 and TRBJ1-2; the D is unclear. The CDR3 covers 13 residues. Trimming took 5 bases from V and 7 from J, leaving 14 bases between them. The germline V gene encodes CDR1 SEHNR and CDR2 FQNEAQ (reference sequence).

This chain connects TRBV6-1 to TRBJ2-7, with D perhaps matching TRBD1 (5 bases). The CDR3 sequence is 13 residues long. Germline V CDR1 and CDR2: MNHNS, SASEGT. The V end was cut by 3 bases, the J end by 2 bases, with 8 bases between. The CDR3 DNA reads as TGTGCCAGCAGTGAGACAGCACCCTACGAGCAGTACTTC. Amino acid sequence: CASSETAPYEQYF.

This chain connects TRBV4-3 to TRBJ2-2; 11 bases line up with TRBD2. Germline-derived CDR1 and CDR2 are LGHNA and YSLEER. CDR3 length: 16 amino acids. J was trimmed by 7 bases and V by 8 bases; bases with no gene match: 12. The CDR3 spells CASCPILAGVGGELFF. The CDR3 region has the DNA TGCGCCAGCTGTCCGATACTAGCGGGGGTAGGCGGGGAGCTGTTTTTT.

This clonotype occurred a few times. The gene calls are TRBV6-2 or TRBV6-3 and TRBJ1-2; the D is unclear. Germline CDR1 is MNHEY and CDR2 is SVGEGT. CDR3 length equals 15 residues. V was shortened by 6 bases and J by 1 base, with 15 bases between the two germline ends. The CDR3 DNA is TGTGCCAGCAGCCCTCATTCCGATCTTAACTATGGCTACACCTTC. As protein: CASSPHSDLNYGYTF.

The V gene is TRBV10-3, the J gene TRBJ2-1; D perhaps matches TRBD2 (5 bases). The CDR3 has 16 residues. Trimming pared 6 bases from V and 0 bases from J, leaving 15 bases between. CDR1 is ENHRY, CDR2 SYGVKD, per germline. The CDR3, as DNA: TGTGCCATCAGCTCGAGCTTGGGGAGCTCCTACAATGAGCAGTTCTTC. Amino acid sequence: CAISSSLGSSYNEQFF.

The chain links TRBV6-6 to TRBJ1-5; D is undetermined. Trimming stripped 0 bases from V and 4 bases from J, with 10 bases between. Germline CDR1 is MNHNY and CDR2 is SVGAGI (reference sequence). The CDR3 is made up of 15 amino acids. CDR3 loop: CASSYSVRLNQPQHF. The CDR3 DNA reads as TGTGCCAGCAGTTACTCGGTAAGGCTGAATCAGCCCCAGCATTTT.

The CDR3 nucleotides read TGTGCCAGCAGTCCCGAGGACATATACAATCTCGGGAAAGAGACCCAGTACTTC. Translated: CASSPEDIYNLGKETQYF. This chain connects TRBV25-1 to TRBJ2-5; D is possibly TRBD1 or TRBD2 (5 bases each). The CDR3 contains 18 residues. V was shortened by 5 bases and J by 3 bases, with 25 bases between the two germline ends. CDR1 and CDR2 (germline): MGHDK, SYGVNS. Supplemented by reference TRBV25-1 and TRBJ2-5, the full variable domain reads EADIYQTPRYLVIGTGKKITLECSQTMGHDKMYWYQQDPGMELHLIHYSYGVNSTEKGDLSSESTVSRIRTEHFPLTLESARPSHTSQYLCASSPEDIYNLGKETQYFGPGTRLLVL.

The chain uses TRBV20-1 and TRBJ2-5, with TRBD2 identical over 12 bases. The CDR3 length is 15 residues. In germline, CDR1 is DFQATT, CDR2 SNEGSKA (reference sequence). V lost 6 bases, J lost 2 bases, and 7 bases stayed unmatched. The CDR3 loop reads CSAARTSGEQETQYF. CDR3 coding DNA: TGCAGTGCGGCCCGGACTAGCGGGGAACAAGAGACCCAGTACTTC.

The table lists this clonotype with a few counts. The chain carries TRBV12-3 or TRBV12-4 and TRBJ1-2; D might be TRBD1 (6 bases). The V end was cut by 7 bases, the J end by 4 bases, with 16 bases between. The CDR3 is 14 residues long. The CDR3 nucleotides read TGTGCCAGCACTTTTGCCGGGGGCTCCTATGGCTACACCTTC. Translating gives CASTFAGGSYGYTF.

The V and J genes are TRBV20-1 and TRBJ2-2; TRBD1 aligns across 9 bases. This CDR3 is 14 amino acids long. The germline V gene encodes CDR1 DFQATT and CDR2 SNEGSKA (reference sequence). Trimming at V came to 5 bases and at J to 6 bases, leaving 7 bases not matched to a gene. The CDR3 DNA follows: TGCAGTGCTCGGGGACAGGGAAGCGCCGGGGAGCTGTTTTTT. This gives the protein CSARGQGSAGELFF.

V and J are TRBV4-2 and TRBJ1-1; D is undetermined. V gave up 5 bases and J gave up 0 bases, with 10 bases separating them. CDR1 is LGHNA, CDR2 YNFKEQ, per germline. The CDR3 is made up of 14 amino acids. CDR3 amino acids: CASSFVGMNTEAFF. In nucleotides, the CDR3 is TGTGCCAGCAGCTTCGTTGGGATGAACACTGAAGCTTTCTTT.

This chain uses TRBV3-1 with TRBJ2-3; possible D gene TRBD1, 5 bases. Trimming pared 10 bases from V and 3 bases from J, leaving 20 bases between. The V gene's germline CDR1 is LGHDT and CDR2 YNNKEL (reference sequence). CDR3 length equals 15 residues. CDR3 region: CATFPREVRTDTQYF. CDR3 nucleotides: TGTGCCACTTTCCCCAGGGAAGTTCGAACAGATACGCAGTATTTT.

The chain employs TRBV15 and TRBJ2-5, with D unresolved. Germline values: CDR1 LNHNV, CDR2 YYDKDF (reference sequence). This CDR3 region has 15 residues. V gave up 0 bases and J gave up 5 bases, with 13 bases separating them. This chain's CDR3 is CATSREVAVKETQYF. The CDR3, as DNA: TGTGCCACCAGCAGAGAGGTAGCCGTGAAGGAGACCCAGTACTTC.

This clonotype came up once. The chain carries TRBV11-2 and TRBJ2-3, with 7 bases identical to TRBD2. Per germline, CDR1 SGHAT and CDR2 FQNNGV. J lost 6 bases, V lost 5 bases, and 5 bases had no gene match. This CDR3 region has 13 residues. The CDR3 DNA reads TGTGCCAGCAGCACGGGAGGTTGGGATACGCAGTATTTT. Its translation is CASSTGGWDTQYF. Together with reference TRBV11-2 and TRBJ2-3, the CDR3 gives the full variable domain: EAGVAQSPRYKIIEKRQSVAFWCNPISGHATLYWYQQILGQGPKLLIQFQNNGVVDDSQLPKDRFSAERLKGVDSTLKIQPAKLEDSAVYLCASSTGGWDTQYFGPGTRLTVL.

This clonotype was seen only a few times. J is TRBJ1-2 and V is TRBV5-1; no definite D call. The CDR3 covers 15 residues. Trimming shortened V by 0 bases and J by 4 bases, and 13 bases separated the two germline ends. Germline values: CDR1 SGHRS, CDR2 YFSETQ. The CDR3 sequence: CASSLDRASGYGYTF. DNA for the CDR3: TGCGCCAGCAGCTTGGACCGGGCCTCGGGCTATGGCTACACCTTC.

V usage is TRBV25-1 and J usage is TRBJ2-5; a weak D match, TRBD1 (6 bases). This CDR3 region has 15 residues. CDR1 and CDR2 from the germline V gene are MGHDK and SYGVNS. The germline V and J ends were trimmed by 6 bases and 2 bases, with 16 bases remaining between them. The CDR3 is CASSALNGQQETQYF. As DNA, the CDR3 is TGTGCCAGCAGCGCCCTTAACGGACAGCAAGAGACCCAGTACTTC.

This clonotype was counted many times. The chain joins TRBV27 to TRBJ1-6; D remains unclear. V lost 4 bases and J lost 14, with 9 bases in between. The CDR3 runs to 11 residues. From germline, CDR1 is MNHEY and CDR2 SMNVEV (reference sequence). This CDR3 reads CASSSRGTLHF. CDR3 DNA: TGTGCCAGCAGTTCTAGAGGGACCCTCCACTTT.

The chain links TRBV28 to TRBJ1-2, with TRBD1 matching 7 bases. The CDR3 sequence is 15 residues long. J was trimmed by 7 bases and V by 3 bases; bases with no gene match: 11. CDR1 and CDR2 from the germline V gene are MDHEN and SYDVKM. This chain's CDR3 is CASSFDPRQGLGYTF. Written as DNA, the CDR3 is TGTGCCAGCAGTTTCGATCCCAGACAGGGACTTGGCTACACCTTC.

This clonotype was seen only a few times. This chain uses TRBV7-2 with TRBJ2-3; D remains ambiguous. V gave up 11 bases and J gave up 0 bases, with 15 bases separating them. CDR1 is SGHTA, CDR2 FQGNSA, per germline. The CDR3 runs to 14 residues. The CDR3 loop reads CARMFMPSTDTQYF. The DNA for the CDR3 is TGTGCCCGGATGTTCATGCCAAGCACAGATACGCAGTATTTT.

The chain employs TRBV27 and TRBJ2-1; a weak D match, TRBD1 (5 bases). Germline V CDR1 and CDR2: MNHEY, SMNVEV (reference sequence). The CDR3 is made up of 15 amino acids. The V gene lost 8 bases and the J gene lost 3 bases, with 17 bases spanning the gap. CDR3 loop: CASGPLSQGYNEQFF. In DNA, the CDR3 is TGTGCCAGCGGACCTCTTTCTCAGGGCTACAATGAGCAGTTCTTC.

This clonotype showed up just a few times. V usage is TRBV29-1 and J usage is TRBJ2-5; D gene ambiguous. V lost 3 bases to trimming and J lost 1 base, with 9 bases between them. The CDR3 extends over 13 amino acids. The V gene's germline CDR1 is SQVTM and CDR2 ANQGSEA. The CDR3 loop reads CSVETTSQETQYF. CDR3 nucleotide sequence: TGCAGCGTTGAGACCACCTCCCAAGAGACCCAGTACTTC.

Comments on this clonotype: Compared with germline, one end of the junction differs, possibly owing to a read error. This chain links TRBV9 with TRBJ1-2, with unresolved D. CDR3 length equals 15 residues. Germline V gives CDR1 SGDLS, CDR2 YYNGEE. The CDR3 DNA is TGTGCCAGCAGCCCAACCGTTGGAGGGCCCTATGGCTACACCTTT. This gives the protein CASSPTVGGPYGYTF.

This clonotype was observed a handful of times. The chain employs TRBV29-1 and TRBJ2-1; 8 bases are shared with TRBD1. V lost 2 bases to trimming and J lost 9 bases; unmatched junction nucleotides: 9. The CDR3 is 14 residues long. Germline loops: CDR1 SQVTM, CDR2 ANQGSEA. The CDR3 DNA is TGCAGCGTTGAAAGGCGACAGGGGACTCTTGAGCAGTTCTTC. Amino acids: CSVERRQGTLEQFF.

This clonotype was counted between two and nine times. The chain recombines TRBV6-2 or TRBV6-3 with TRBJ1-5; 7 bases are shared with TRBD1. V lost 2 bases to trimming and J lost 2 bases; unmatched junction nucleotides: 6. Germline V gene sequence: CDR1 MNHEY, CDR2 SVGEGT. The length of the CDR3 is 16 residues. This CDR3 is CASSYVNRGGNQPQHF. The CDR3 DNA reads TGTGCCAGCAGTTACGTAAACAGGGGAGGCAATCAGCCCCAGCATTTT.

The chain uses TRBV5-5 and TRBJ1-5; D gene unclear. Trimming pared 4 bases from V and 0 bases from J, leaving 14 bases between. This CDR3 has 16 residues. Germline CDR1 reads SGHKS; CDR2 reads YYEKEE (reference sequence). The CDR3 coding sequence is TGTGCCAGCAGCCCGACCAGCCCTTATAGCAATCAGCCCCAGCATTTT. Amino acids: CASSPTSPYSNQPQHF.

The V call is TRBV7-2, the J call TRBJ2-4; TRBD2 might be the D (6 bases). Deletions cut 4 bases from V and 5 bases from J, with 15 bases between. Germline CDR1 SGHTA, CDR2 FQGNSA. This CDR3 is built from 15 residues. The CDR3 sequence: CASSSAGSRQNIQYF. CDR3 coding DNA: TGTGCCAGCAGCTCGGCGGGAAGTCGGCAAAACATTCAGTACTTC.

A few counts support this clonotype. The chain couples TRBV7-2 to TRBJ2-4; possibly TRBD1 or TRBD2 for D (6 bases each). The CDR3 is 14 amino acids. V lost 4 bases, J lost 9 bases, and 16 bases lay in between. Germline V gives CDR1 SGHTA, CDR2 FQGNSA. DNA of the CDR3: TGTGCCAGCAGCTATAACGGGGGCTTAGGCATTCAGTACTTC. Its protein is CASSYNGGLGIQYF.